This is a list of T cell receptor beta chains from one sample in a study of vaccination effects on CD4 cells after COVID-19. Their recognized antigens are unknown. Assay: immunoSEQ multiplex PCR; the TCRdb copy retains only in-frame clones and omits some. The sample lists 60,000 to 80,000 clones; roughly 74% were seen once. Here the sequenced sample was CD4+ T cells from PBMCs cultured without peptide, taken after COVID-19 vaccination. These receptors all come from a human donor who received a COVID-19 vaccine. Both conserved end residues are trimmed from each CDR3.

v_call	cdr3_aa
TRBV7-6	ASSPRPTGTLANYGYT
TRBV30	AWSAQGRGNQPQH
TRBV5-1	ASSLSSPGEAKLF
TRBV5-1	ASSLVGVTDTQY
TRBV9	ASSDPGQGYNSPLH
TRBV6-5	ASRTGQGNTEAF
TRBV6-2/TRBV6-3	ASSFIQGNTEAF
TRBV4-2	ASSQDRGVPNEKLF
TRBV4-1	ASSQFGSDSNYGYT
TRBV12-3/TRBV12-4	ASDGRVNTEAF
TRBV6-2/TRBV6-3	ASSYRGYLNNQPQH
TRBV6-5	ASSGQVIAGYT
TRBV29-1	SADRGAYGYT
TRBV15	ATSRVRTGNTEAF
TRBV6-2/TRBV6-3	ASSYIGTQGTQY
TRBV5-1	ASSLGARDTEAF
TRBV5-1	ASSFSGGHTEAF
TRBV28	ASSYMPGGARQGYT
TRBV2	ASTPRSDLH
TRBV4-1	ASSQRTGTGGQETQY
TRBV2	ASSATGNTEAF
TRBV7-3	ASRSGTLPEADTQY
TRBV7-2	ASSPQPEVNYGYT
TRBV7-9	ASSLDPGAKNIQY
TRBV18	ASSRIIHRGQHEQF
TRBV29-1	SVEVYPRDGYT
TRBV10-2	ASTVQGLGTSGNTIY
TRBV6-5	ASVRGGEQF
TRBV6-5	ASSYSTGAGGEAF
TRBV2	ASSRRQVQETQY
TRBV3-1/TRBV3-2	ASSHTDTQY
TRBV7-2	ASSSRQGVRIAPDGYT
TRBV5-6	ASSLGFNSGNTIY
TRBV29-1	SVEAPTSSREVTTEAF
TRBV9	ASSVVSNSPQETQY
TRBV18	ASSRDRGYGYT
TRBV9	ASSPTRSGGVTQY
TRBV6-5	ASRTGTYGYT
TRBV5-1	ASSLGQGPDTQY
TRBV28	ASSSSGGTDTQY
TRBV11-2	ASSLTSMGGRVNTEAF
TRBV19	ASTTGARTEAF
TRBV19	ASSLLEKKLF
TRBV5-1	ASSLAPTGELF
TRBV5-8	ASSWSSEYNQPQH
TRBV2	APKDLVSYGYT